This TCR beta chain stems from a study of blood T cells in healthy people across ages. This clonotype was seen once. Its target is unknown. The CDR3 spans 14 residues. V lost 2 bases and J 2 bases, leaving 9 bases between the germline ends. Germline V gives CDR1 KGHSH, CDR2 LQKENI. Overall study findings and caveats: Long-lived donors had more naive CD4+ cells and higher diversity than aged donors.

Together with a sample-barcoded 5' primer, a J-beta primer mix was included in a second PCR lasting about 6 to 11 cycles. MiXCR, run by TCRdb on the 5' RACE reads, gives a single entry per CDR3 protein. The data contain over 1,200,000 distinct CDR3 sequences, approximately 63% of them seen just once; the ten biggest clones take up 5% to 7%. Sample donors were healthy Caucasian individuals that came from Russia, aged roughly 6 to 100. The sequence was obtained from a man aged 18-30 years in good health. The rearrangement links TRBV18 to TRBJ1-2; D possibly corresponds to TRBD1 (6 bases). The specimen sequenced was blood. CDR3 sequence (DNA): TGTGCCAGCTCACCAGCAGGGGACAACTATGGCTACACCTTC. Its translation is CASSPAGDNYGYTF.